Listed below are T cell receptor beta chains from one sample, sequenced in a study of identical twins. Each CDR3 protein is one row after TCRdb ran MiXCR on the 5' RACE reads. Of approximately 600,000 distinct CDR3 sequences listed, more than 9% are singletons. These same data were also listed under a study on yellow fever vaccine responses in identical twins.

The material sequenced was PBMCs. The receptors were sampled from a woman between 18 and 29 years old in good health. CDR3s include the opening cysteine and the closing phenylalanine or tryptophan. The order of the fields is V gene, J gene, D gene, CDR3 length, clone size, CDR3 protein, CDR3 DNA. D genes are given only for firm matches. Not every row has a clone size; where given, it reads once, few, many or a size class.

v_call: TRBV11-2
j_call: TRBJ2-7
d_call: TRBD2
cdr3_length: 15
clone_size: few
cdr3_aa: CASSPRTSLGLEQYF
cdr3_nt: TGTGCCAGCAGCCCTCGGACTAGCCTGGGGCTCGAGCAGTACTTC

v_call: TRBV4-3
j_call: TRBJ2-5
d_call: TRBD2
cdr3_length: 17
clone_size: many
cdr3_aa: CASSRKASGSMMETQYF
cdr3_nt: TGCGCCAGCAGCCGCAAGGCTAGCGGGAGTATGATGGAGACCCAGTACTTC

v_call: TRBV6-2/TRBV6-3
j_call: TRBJ2-1
d_call: .
cdr3_length: 16
clone_size: few
cdr3_aa: CASSYAAQSGYNEQFF
cdr3_nt: TGTGCCAGCAGTTACGCCGCCCAGAGTGGATACAATGAGCAGTTCTTC

v_call: TRBV7-8
j_call: TRBJ2-1
d_call: TRBD2
cdr3_length: 15
clone_size: .
cdr3_aa: CASSIAGGQYNEQFF
cdr3_nt: TGTGCCAGCAGCATAGCGGGAGGCCAATACAATGAGCAGTTCTTC

v_call: TRBV6-2/TRBV6-3
j_call: TRBJ2-7
d_call: TRBD2
cdr3_length: 15
clone_size: .
cdr3_aa: CASSPLTAGGAEQYF
cdr3_nt: TGTGCCAGCAGCCCCCTCACGGCGGGAGGTGCCGAGCAGTACTTC

v_call: TRBV20-1
j_call: TRBJ2-1
d_call: TRBD1
cdr3_length: 14
clone_size: .
cdr3_aa: CSAKGTGTNNEQFF
cdr3_nt: TGCAGTGCTAAGGGGACAGGGACCAACAATGAGCAGTTCTTC

v_call: TRBV7-2
j_call: TRBJ2-3
d_call: TRBD2
cdr3_length: 16
clone_size: many
cdr3_aa: CASSLASAGVADTQYF
cdr3_nt: TGTGCCAGCAGCTTAGCTTCAGCGGGAGTGGCAGATACGCAGTATTTT

v_call: TRBV7-9
j_call: TRBJ2-3
d_call: TRBD1
cdr3_length: 14
clone_size: few
cdr3_aa: CASSGQEVTDTQYF
cdr3_nt: TGTGCCAGCAGCGGACAGGAGGTGACAGATACGCAGTATTTT

v_call: TRBV10-3
j_call: TRBJ2-4
d_call: .
cdr3_length: 16
clone_size: many
cdr3_aa: CAISAEQGWAKNIQYF
cdr3_nt: TGTGCCATCAGTGCAGAACAGGGTTGGGCCAAAAACATTCAGTACTTC

v_call: TRBV7-2
j_call: TRBJ2-7
d_call: TRBD1
cdr3_length: 15
clone_size: .
cdr3_aa: CASSLLPGGYYEQYF
cdr3_nt: TGTGCCAGCAGCTTACTTCCAGGGGGCTACTACGAGCAGTACTTC

v_call: TRBV3-1
j_call: TRBJ2-7
d_call: .
cdr3_length: 14
clone_size: once
cdr3_aa: CACRPTSPGTLQYF
cdr3_nt: TGTGCCTGCAGACCAACGTCCCCCGGGACTCTTCAGTACTTC

v_call: TRBV20-1
j_call: TRBJ2-1
d_call: TRBD2
cdr3_length: 16
clone_size: few
cdr3_aa: CSARSPGLAVPGEQFF
cdr3_nt: TGCAGTGCTAGATCCCCGGGACTAGCGGTTCCAGGTGAGCAGTTCTTC

v_call: TRBV6-5
j_call: TRBJ2-5
d_call: .
cdr3_length: 11
clone_size: .
cdr3_aa: CASMGWETQYF
cdr3_nt: TGTGCCAGCATGGGGTGGGAGACCCAGTACTTC

v_call: TRBV5-1
j_call: TRBJ2-1
d_call: .
cdr3_length: 13
clone_size: few
cdr3_aa: CASRSRDYNEQFF
cdr3_nt: TGCGCCAGCAGATCGAGAGACTACAATGAGCAGTTCTTC

v_call: TRBV5-1
j_call: TRBJ1-4
d_call: .
cdr3_length: 13
clone_size: few
cdr3_aa: CASSIASLEKLFF
cdr3_nt: TGCGCCAGCAGCATTGCCAGTTTAGAAAAACTGTTTTTT

v_call: TRBV7-2
j_call: TRBJ1-5
d_call: .
cdr3_length: 13
clone_size: many
cdr3_aa: CASSLRAEQPQHF
cdr3_nt: TGTGCCAGCAGCTTGAGGGCTGAACAGCCCCAGCATTTT

v_call: TRBV7-9
j_call: TRBJ1-4
d_call: TRBD1
cdr3_length: 14
clone_size: many
cdr3_aa: CASSRDSFPQKLFF
cdr3_nt: TGTGCCAGCAGCCGGGACAGCTTTCCCCAAAAACTGTTTTTT

v_call: TRBV30
j_call: TRBJ1-1
d_call: .
cdr3_length: 9
clone_size: few
cdr3_aa: CAWGLEAFF
cdr3_nt: TGTGCCTGGGGCCTTGAAGCTTTCTTT

v_call: TRBV6-1
j_call: TRBJ2-5
d_call: .
cdr3_length: 14
clone_size: .
cdr3_aa: CASSPQGGRETQYF
cdr3_nt: TGTGCCAGCAGTCCCCAGGGGGGTCGGGAGACCCAGTACTTC

v_call: TRBV20-1
j_call: TRBJ2-7
d_call: .
cdr3_length: 11
clone_size: .
cdr3_aa: CSASLTYEQYF
cdr3_nt: TGCAGTGCTAGCCTTACGTACGAGCAGTACTTC

v_call: TRBV28
j_call: TRBJ2-3
d_call: .
cdr3_length: 10
clone_size: .
cdr3_aa: CASSYGTQYF
cdr3_nt: TGTGCCAGCAGTTACGGTACGCAGTATTTT

v_call: TRBV4-3
j_call: TRBJ2-1
d_call: TRBD2
cdr3_length: 17
clone_size: .
cdr3_aa: CASSQDRGGASYNEQFF
cdr3_nt: TGCGCCAGCAGCCAAGATCGGGGGGGGGCCTCCTACAATGAGCAGTTCTTC